This T cell receptor beta chain was recovered during a study of blood T cell repertoires in COVID-19. Study as a whole: The origin of the acute and convalescent COVID-19 samples was the United States, Italy and Spain.

Trimming took 0 bases from V and 1 from J, leaving 10 bases between them. Germline V CDR1 and CDR2: MNHNS, SASEGT. The CDR3 spans 15 residues. TCRdb keeps only in-frame clones here, not all; method: immunoSEQ multiplex PCR. The sample holds approximately 150,000 clones; about 90% are singletons and the top ten take about 37%. The sample consisted of peripheral blood. The source of this sequence is a man between 45 and 60 years old who had recovered from COVID-19. The chain has TRBV6-1 and TRBJ2-7; D unclear. The CDR3, as DNA: TGTGCCAGCAGTGAAGCTCTGGGCAGTTCCTACGAGCAGTACTTC. Amino acids: CASSEALGSSYEQYF.